One sample yielded the 2 T cell receptor beta chains listed below, sequenced in a study of T cells after yellow fever vaccination (dated by TCRdb to between 2018 and 2021). The intended sense of this specimen's treatment or condition label: live attenuated yellow fever vaccine strain. Libraries were built with 5' RACE. Sequenced on an Illumina HiSeq 2500. The raw public reads went through TCRdb reprocessing: fastp at Q25, MiXCR clone calling, in-frame beta chains kept. Each CDR3 protein gets just one entry, which takes the most common genes and DNA from the rows behind it. A total of roughly 260,000 distinct CDR3 sequences appear in this sample, approximately 12% of them only once. The ten largest clones capture 0.4% to 0.55% of the sample. The starting material was CD4+ T cells sorted from PBMCs, obtained 45 days after the yellow fever booster vaccination. Receptor source: a man younger than 40 who received the YFV17D yellow fever vaccine.

This clonotype was recorded a few times. V usage is TRBV29-1 and J usage is TRBJ2-1, with TRBD2 matching 8 bases. Germline V gene data show CDR1 as SQVTM and CDR2 as ANQGSEA. Trimming removed 3 bases from V and 10 bases from J; junction bases left unmatched: 17. The CDR3 totals 16 residues. CDR3 in amino acids: CSVDLGAGAGTGEQFF. The CDR3 coding sequence is TGCAGCGTTGACCTGGGAGCGGGAGCCGGGACTGGGGAGCAGTTCTTC.

In this sample, this clonotype turned up once. V and J are TRBV28 and TRBJ1-2; D ambiguous. The CDR3 runs to 13 residues. The V and J ends lost 7 bases and 2 bases respectively, with 11 bases between them. From germline, CDR1 is MDHEN and CDR2 SYDVKM. CDR3 DNA sequence: TGTGCCAGCACCCAGCTCAACAACTATGGCTACACCTTC. Translating it yields CASTQLNNYGYTF.